This paragraph covers one TCR beta chain sequence. Preparing the TCRbeta library involved the use of unique molecular identifiers. TCRdb re-derived calls from the PCR reads in MiXCR, one entry per CDR3 protein. The sample consists of approximately 510,000 distinct CDR3 sequences, around 19% of them appearing once. These data belong to a study of T-cell reconstitution after alpha-beta-depleted transplantation in children. The CDR3 has 15 residues. Trimming shortened V by 2 bases and J by 9 bases, and 18 bases separated the two germline ends. Germline values: CDR1 SGDLS, CDR2 YYNGEE. V gene TRBV9 combines with J gene TRBJ2-1; D may be TRBD2 (7 bases). Sequenced material: PBMCs from the stem cell graft donor, taken from the stem cell graft. The origin of this receptor is a human donor who donated a stem cell graft to a child with acute lymphoblastic leukemia. CDR3 DNA: TGTGCCAGCAGCGTGGGGGGGCTTCCTCGGGGTGAGCAGTTCTTC. Amino acid sequence: CASSVGGLPRGEQFF.